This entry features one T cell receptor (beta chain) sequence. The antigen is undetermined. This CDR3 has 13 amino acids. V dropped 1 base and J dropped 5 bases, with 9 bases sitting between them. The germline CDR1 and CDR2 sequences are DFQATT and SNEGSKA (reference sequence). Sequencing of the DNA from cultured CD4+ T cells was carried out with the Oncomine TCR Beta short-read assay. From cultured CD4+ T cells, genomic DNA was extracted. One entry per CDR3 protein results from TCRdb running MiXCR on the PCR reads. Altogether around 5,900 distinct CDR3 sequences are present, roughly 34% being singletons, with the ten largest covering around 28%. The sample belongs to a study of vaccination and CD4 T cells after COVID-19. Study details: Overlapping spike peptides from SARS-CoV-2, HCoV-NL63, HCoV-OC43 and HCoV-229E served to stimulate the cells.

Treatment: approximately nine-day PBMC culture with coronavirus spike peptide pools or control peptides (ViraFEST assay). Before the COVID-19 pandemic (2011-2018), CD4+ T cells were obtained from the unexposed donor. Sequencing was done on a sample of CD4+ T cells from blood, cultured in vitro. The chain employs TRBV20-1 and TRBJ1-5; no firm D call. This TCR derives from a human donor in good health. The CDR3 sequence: CSARGYMDQPQHF. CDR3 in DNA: TGCAGTGCTAGAGGGTACATGGATCAGCCCCAGCATTTT.